A selection of T cell receptor beta chains follows, all from one sample in a study of cytomegalovirus exposure and HLA in healthy donors. Method: immunoSEQ multiplex PCR; TCRdb's copy keeps in-frame clones and lacks some. The data show 180,000 or so clones, about 88% seen once. Sequencing used PBMCs. These receptors all come from a woman aged 25-40 years in good health and CMV-seronegative. Both conserved end residues are part of each CDR3. D genes are given only for firm matches. A row's size may be missing; if present it is once, few, many or a size class.

V,D,J,size,DNA,CDR3
TRBV5-1,-,TRBJ1-1,-,TGCGCCAGCAGCTCAAGGGGACTTCAGAACACTGAAGCTTTCTTT,CASSSRGLQNTEAFF
TRBV2,TRBD1,TRBJ1-1,-,TGTGCCACTCGGGGACAGGGGTACACTGAAGCTTTCTTT,CATRGQGYTEAFF
TRBV5-4,-,TRBJ1-1,-,TGTGCCAGCAGCCGAGAGGGAGGGGTGAACACTGAAGCTTTCTTT,CASSREGGVNTEAFF
TRBV2,-,TRBJ2-7,few,TGTGCCAGCGGAGGGGGCAGGTACTCCTACGAGCAGTACTTC,CASGGGRYSYEQYF
TRBV18,-,TRBJ2-3,-,TGTGCCAGCTCACTAGCCCAGGGTGAAACAGATACGCAGTATTTT,CASSLAQGETDTQYF
TRBV11-3,TRBD1,TRBJ2-3,-,TGTGCCAGCAGCTCCCCCGGGACAGACACAGATACGCAGTATTTT,CASSSPGTDTDTQYF
TRBV6-1,TRBD1,TRBJ2-1,-,TGTGCCAGCGCGGACAGGCCCTACAATGAGCAGTTCTTC,CASADRPYNEQFF
TRBV29-1,-,TRBJ1-2,-,TGCAGCGTTGAAGGGTGGACAGACCTTCACTATGGCTACACCTTC,CSVEGWTDLHYGYTF
TRBV2,-,TRBJ1-1,-,TGTGCCAGCAGCGCCTCCGGGACACTGAACACTGAAGCTTTCTTT,CASSASGTLNTEAFF
TRBV5-4,-,TRBJ2-5,-,TGTGCCAGCAGCTCGCCCAGGTTGGGGGGAGGAGAGACCCAGTACTTC,CASSSPRLGGGETQYF
TRBV18,-,TRBJ2-6,-,TGTGCCAGCTCGGACAACTCTGGGGCCAACGTCCTGACTTTC,CASSDNSGANVLTF
TRBV19,-,TRBJ2-7,-,TGTGCCAGTAGTACAGGTATCCTCCACGAGCAGTACTTC,CASSTGILHEQYF
TRBV2,-,TRBJ2-5,-,TGTGCCACGTCCCAAGAGGCGGTGGAGACCCAGTACTTC,CATSQEAVETQYF
TRBV5-1,TRBD2,TRBJ2-3,-,TGCGCCAGCAGCCGAAGCGGGGTCACAGATACGCAGTATTTT,CASSRSGVTDTQYF
TRBV28,-,TRBJ2-2,once,TGTGCCAGCAGTCTCCGGAGCCGGAACACCGGGGAGCTGTTTTTT,CASSLRSRNTGELFF
TRBV7-9,TRBD2,TRBJ2-3,-,TGTGCCAGCAGCTTACTCGTGGGGGGGGGCACAGATACGCAGTATTTT,CASSLLVGGGTDTQYF
TRBV28,-,TRBJ2-3,-,TGTGCCAGCAGTCCTCTAGGACTTACCACAGATACGCAGTATTTT,CASSPLGLTTDTQYF
TRBV11-2,-,TRBJ1-2,-,TGTGCCAGCAGCCCAGATGGCCGGGAACCTCGGGGGTATGGCTACACCTTC,CASSPDGREPRGYGYTF
TRBV5-1,-,TRBJ1-1,-,TGCGCCAGCAGCTTGAGGACAGCGAACACTGAAGCTTTCTTT,CASSLRTANTEAFF
TRBV6-1,TRBD1,TRBJ2-1,-,TGTGCCAGCAGTGACAGACAGGGGCGGGAGCAGTTCTTC,CASSDRQGREQFF
TRBV28,TRBD1,TRBJ1-5,-,TGTGCCAGCAGACAGACAGGGGATAGCAATCAGCCCCAGCATTTT,CASRQTGDSNQPQHF
TRBV7-3,TRBD2,TRBJ2-1,-,TGTGCCAGCAGCTCGACTAGCGGGGCCTACAATGAGCAGTTCTTC,CASSSTSGAYNEQFF
TRBV5-8,TRBD1,TRBJ1-2,-,TGTGCCAGCAGTGGGGGGACAGCTCTCATCTATGGCTACACCTTC,CASSGGTALIYGYTF
TRBV2,TRBD2,TRBJ2-1,-,TGTGCCAGCAGTGTACGGGAGGGCCCTTACAATGAGCAGTTCTTC,CASSVREGPYNEQFF
TRBV5-4,-,TRBJ1-2,-,TGTGCCAGCAGCTCCCGGGACAAGGGGATCCCCAACTATGGCTACACCTTC,CASSSRDKGIPNYGYTF
TRBV2,-,TRBJ2-5,-,TGTGCCAGCAGGACCGGGACAACTCAAAAGACCCAGTACTTC,CASRTGTTQKTQYF
TRBV7-2,-,TRBJ2-7,-,TGTGCCAGCAGCCCGACCAGCGGAGGAAGCTCCTACGAGCAGTACTTC,CASSPTSGGSSYEQYF
TRBV14,TRBD2,TRBJ2-1,-,TGTGCCAGCAGCCAAGATCGGGGTAGCGGGAGAGGTGAGCAGTTCTTC,CASSQDRGSGRGEQFF
TRBV6-1,TRBD1,TRBJ2-5,-,TGTGCCAGCAGTGTCGCCGGGACAGAAGAGACCCAGTACTTC,CASSVAGTEETQYF
TRBV14,-,TRBJ2-1,-,TGTGCCAGCAGCCAAACAGTGACCTACAATGAGCAGTTCTTC,CASSQTVTYNEQFF
TRBV7-9,-,TRBJ2-5,-,TGTGCCAGCAGCCCGAACAGTCGCGAGACCCAGTACTTC,CASSPNSRETQYF
TRBV9,-,TRBJ2-5,once,TGTGCCAGCAGCCCCCGCGGGGTAAGAGAGACCCAGTACTTC,CASSPRGVRETQYF
TRBV5-1,-,TRBJ2-4,-,TGCGCCAGCAGCTTGTCCGTCTCCAAAAACATTCAGTACTTC,CASSLSVSKNIQYF
TRBV28,-,TRBJ1-2,-,TGTGCCAGCACCGACATATTTCTGGGGGCACCGGGTGGCTACACCTTC,CASTDIFLGAPGGYTF
TRBV7-9,-,TRBJ1-5,-,TGTGCCAGCAGCCCCGGGACATCAGATAGCAATCAGCCCCAGCATTTT,CASSPGTSDSNQPQHF
TRBV9,-,TRBJ2-3,-,TGTGCCAGCAGCGCAGGGATCGAAGATACGCAGTATTTT,CASSAGIEDTQYF
TRBV2,TRBD2,TRBJ2-1,few,TGTGCCAGCAGTGAAGATTCCGGGAGGGCCTTCTACAATGAGCAGTTCTTC,CASSEDSGRAFYNEQFF
TRBV5-4,TRBD1,TRBJ2-7,-,TGTGCCAGCAGCTTGGAGTATGGGACAGCCTACGAGCAGTACTTC,CASSLEYGTAYEQYF
TRBV5-1,-,TRBJ1-4,-,TGCGCCAGCAGCATTGAGGGTAATGAAAAACTGTTTTTT,CASSIEGNEKLFF
TRBV5-1,TRBD2,TRBJ2-3,-,TGCGCCAGCAGCGTGCAGCGGGAGAGCACAGATACGCAGTATTTT,CASSVQRESTDTQYF
TRBV28,-,TRBJ2-7,-,TGTGCCAGCAGCCCTCCAGGGGCCCTCTCCTACGAGCAGTACTTC,CASSPPGALSYEQYF
TRBV2,-,TRBJ1-5,-,TGTGCCAGCAGTGAATGGGCAGCCCTGCAGCCCCAGCATTTT,CASSEWAALQPQHF
TRBV5-6,-,TRBJ2-2,-,TGTGCCAGCAGCCGACCGAAAAGGACAGCGAACACCGGGGAGCTGTTTTTT,CASSRPKRTANTGELFF
TRBV27,TRBD2,TRBJ2-7,-,TGTGCCAGCAGTTTATCGAAGCGGGGCATTCTCTACGAGCAGTACTTC,CASSLSKRGILYEQYF
TRBV30,TRBD2,TRBJ2-3,-,TGTGCCTGGAGTGTACTAAGCGGGGGGGCCACAGATACGCAGTATTTT,CAWSVLSGGATDTQYF
TRBV19,-,TRBJ1-5,-,TGTGCCAGTAGTGAGCGGTTGCAGCCCCAGCATTTT,CASSERLQPQHF
TRBV5-8,-,TRBJ1-1,-,TGTGCCAGCAGCTTTAGGACTGCCATAATCACAACTGAAGCTTTCTTT,CASSFRTAIITTEAFF
TRBV27,-,TRBJ2-1,-,TGTGCCAGCAGTTTAGAGCTTGAAAGCTCCTACAATGAGCAGTTCTTC,CASSLELESSYNEQFF
TRBV2,TRBD1,TRBJ2-7,-,TGTGCCACCAAGGACAGGGATGACGAGCAGTACTTC,CATKDRDDEQYF
TRBV5-1,-,TRBJ1-1,few,TGCGCCAGCAGCTTGGACAGAGACACTGAAGCTTTCTTT,CASSLDRDTEAFF
TRBV7-7,-,TRBJ2-5,-,TGTGCTAGCAGCTTAGGGACGGGGGAGACCCAGTACTTC,CASSLGTGETQYF
TRBV15,-,TRBJ2-3,-,TGTGCCACCAGCAGAGATGGGAGGCAGAGGGTCACAGATACGCAGTATTTT,CATSRDGRQRVTDTQYF
TRBV5-4,TRBD1,TRBJ2-7,-,TGTGCCAGCAGCCCAAGGGACAGGTTGGCGGACGGGCAGTACTTC,CASSPRDRLADGQYF
TRBV5-1,-,TRBJ1-1,-,TGCGCCAGCAGCCTGACAGGGAACACTGAAGCTTTCTTT,CASSLTGNTEAFF
TRBV18,TRBD1,TRBJ1-1,-,TGTGCCAGCTCACCTCCTGTCCCGGGACAGGGCCTTGAAGCTTTCTTT,CASSPPVPGQGLEAFF
TRBV29-1,TRBD2,TRBJ2-1,-,TGCAGCGCCCCGACTAGCGGGGAAAACAATGAGCAGTTCTTC,CSAPTSGENNEQFF
TRBV12-2,-,TRBJ2-1,-,TGTGCAAGTCGCTTAGCGAGGGGCCTAGCGGGAGTTCTGCCCTACAATGAGCAGTTCTTC,CASRLARGLAGVLPYNEQFF
TRBV28,-,TRBJ1-2,once,TGTGCCAGCAGTTTCTCGTCGTATGGCTACACCTTC,CASSFSSYGYTF
TRBV27,-,TRBJ2-5,-,TGTGCCAGCAGTTTTTACAACAAAGAGACCCAGTACTTC,CASSFYNKETQYF